This T cell receptor (beta chain) emerged from a study of control samples from healthy donors and cancer patients (TCRdb year 2020). Library preparation used the immunoSEQ multiplex PCR assay. The source is immuneACCESS, and TCRdb retained only in-frame sequences with V and J called. Part of the clones is not carried over; for the studies checked, unresolved V genes explain less than half of this, and the remainder is unexplained. This sample has 100,000 to 120,000 clones in its table, and just under 85% of those were observed once. The ten largest clones capture around 6.2% of the sample. A distance of 18 bases separates the germline ends of V and J, which lose 0 bases and 4 bases respectively. The cysteine opens and the phenylalanine closes a CDR3 of 17 amino acids. Only CDR3 DNA remains: 51 bases, in frame from the first base. The germline V gene provides CDR1 LGHNA and CDR2 YSLEER. To note about this clone: The antigen it recognizes is unknown. No clone much larger than this one lies a single base away; base qualities are absent.

The chain was built from TRBV4-3 and TRBJ1-2; no D gene call is confident. The source of this sequence is a man aged 18 to 29 in good health. Sequenced material: blood. CDR3 protein: CASSQEWHAGSLYGYTF. The bases read TGCGCCAGCAGCCAAGAGTGGCACGCCGGGAGCCTCTATGGCTACACCTTC.